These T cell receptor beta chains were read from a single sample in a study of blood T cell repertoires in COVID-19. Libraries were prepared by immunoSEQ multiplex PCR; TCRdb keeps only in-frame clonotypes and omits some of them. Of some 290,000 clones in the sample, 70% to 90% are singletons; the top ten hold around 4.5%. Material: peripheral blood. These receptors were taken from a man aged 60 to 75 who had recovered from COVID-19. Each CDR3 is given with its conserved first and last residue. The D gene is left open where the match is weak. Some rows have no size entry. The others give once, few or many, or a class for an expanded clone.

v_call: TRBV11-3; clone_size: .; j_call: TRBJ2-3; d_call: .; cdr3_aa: CASSLGAGSDSTDTQYF; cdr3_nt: TGTGCCAGCAGCTTAGGGGCAGGGTCCGATAGCACAGATACGCAGTATTTT
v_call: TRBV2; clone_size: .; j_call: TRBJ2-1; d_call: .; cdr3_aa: CASRVNGGAYNEQFF; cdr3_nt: TGTGCCAGCAGAGTTAATGGGGGGGCTTACAATGAGCAGTTCTTC
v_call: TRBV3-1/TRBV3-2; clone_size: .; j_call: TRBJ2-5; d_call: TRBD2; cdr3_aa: CASSLTWTRKETQYF; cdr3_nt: TGTGCCAGCAGCCTAACTTGGACTAGGAAAGAGACCCAGTACTTC
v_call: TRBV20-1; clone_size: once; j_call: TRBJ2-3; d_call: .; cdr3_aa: CSASSKLTDTQYF; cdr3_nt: TGCAGTGCTAGTTCTAAACTCACAGATACGCAGTATTTT
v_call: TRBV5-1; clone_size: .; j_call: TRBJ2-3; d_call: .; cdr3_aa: CASSLQMKDTQYF; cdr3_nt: TGCGCCAGCAGCCTCCAGATGAAGGATACGCAGTATTTT
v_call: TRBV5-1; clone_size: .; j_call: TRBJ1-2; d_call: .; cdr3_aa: CASSLGRDNGGYTF; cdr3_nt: TGCGCCAGCAGCTTGGGCAGGGATAATGGTGGCTACACCTTC
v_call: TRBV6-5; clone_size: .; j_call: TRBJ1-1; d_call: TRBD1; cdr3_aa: CASSKRQGNTEAFF; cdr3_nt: TGTGCCAGCAGCAAACGACAGGGAAACACTGAAGCTTTCTTT
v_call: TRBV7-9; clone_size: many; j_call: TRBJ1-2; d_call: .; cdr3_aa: CATGSGGGIDGYTF; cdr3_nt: TGTGCCACCGGGTCGGGGGGCGGCATCGATGGCTACACCTTC
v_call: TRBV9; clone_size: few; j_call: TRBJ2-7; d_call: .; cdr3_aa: CASSLQGTGLDEQYF; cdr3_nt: TGTGCCAGCAGCTTGCAGGGTACAGGGTTGGACGAGCAGTACTTC
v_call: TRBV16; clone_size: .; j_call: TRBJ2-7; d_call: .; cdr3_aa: CASSQFFLYEQYF; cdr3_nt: TGTGCCAGCAGCCAATTTTTCCTCTACGAGCAGTACTTC
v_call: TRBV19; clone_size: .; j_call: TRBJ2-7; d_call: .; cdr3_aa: CASSIGGRYEQYF; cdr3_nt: TGTGCCAGTAGTATCGGAGGGCGGTACGAGCAGTACTTC
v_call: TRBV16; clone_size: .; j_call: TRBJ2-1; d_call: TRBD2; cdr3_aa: CASSQGGSSYNEQFF; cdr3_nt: TGTGCCAGCAGCCAGGGGGGGAGCTCCTACAATGAGCAGTTCTTC
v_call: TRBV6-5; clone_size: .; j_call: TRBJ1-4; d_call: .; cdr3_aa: CASSTNTGEKLFF; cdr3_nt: TGTGCCAGCAGTACCAACACGGGAGAAAAACTGTTTTTT
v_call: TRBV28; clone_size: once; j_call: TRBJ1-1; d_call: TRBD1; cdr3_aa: CASSIQGGNTEAFF; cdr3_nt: TGTGCCAGCAGTATACAGGGGGGGAACACTGAAGCTTTCTTT
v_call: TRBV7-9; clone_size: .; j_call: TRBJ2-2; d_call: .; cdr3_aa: CASSKTRTNTGELFF; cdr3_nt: TGTGCCAGCAGCAAGACTAGGACGAACACCGGGGAGCTGTTTTTT
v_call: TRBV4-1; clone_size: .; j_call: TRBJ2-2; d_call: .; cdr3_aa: CASSQASGQITGELFF; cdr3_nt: TGCGCCAGCAGCCAAGCCTCCGGACAGATCACCGGGGAGCTGTTTTTT
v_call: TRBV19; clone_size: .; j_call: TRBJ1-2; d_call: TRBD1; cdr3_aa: CASRHRTGGNGYTF; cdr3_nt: TGTGCCAGTAGGCACCGGACAGGGGGAAATGGCTACACCTTC
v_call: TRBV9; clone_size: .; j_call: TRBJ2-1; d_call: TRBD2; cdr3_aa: CASSPGGTSGRNEQFF; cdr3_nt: TGTGCCAGCAGCCCAGGAGGGACTAGCGGGAGGAATGAGCAGTTCTTC
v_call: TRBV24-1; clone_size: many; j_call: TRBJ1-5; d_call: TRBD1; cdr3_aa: CATSATGTVNQPQHF; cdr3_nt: TGTGCCACCAGTGCGACCGGGACAGTCAATCAGCCCCAGCATTTT
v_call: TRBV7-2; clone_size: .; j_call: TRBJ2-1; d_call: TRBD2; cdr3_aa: CASSLDSGSYNEQFF; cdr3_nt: TGTGCCAGCAGCTTAGATAGCGGGAGTTACAATGAGCAGTTCTTC
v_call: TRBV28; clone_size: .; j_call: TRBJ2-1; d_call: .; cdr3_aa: CASSPEGLYNEQFF; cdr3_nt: TGTGCCAGCAGCCCAGAAGGACTGTACAATGAGCAGTTCTTC
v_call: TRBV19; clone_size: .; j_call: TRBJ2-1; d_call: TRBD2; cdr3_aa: CASSINRGGLRLDEQFF; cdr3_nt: TGTGCCAGTAGTATCAATCGGGGGGGGCTACGTTTGGATGAGCAGTTCTTC
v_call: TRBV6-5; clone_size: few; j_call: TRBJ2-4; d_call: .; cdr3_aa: CASRGRTTGENIQYF; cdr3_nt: TGTGCCAGCAGAGGACGGACTACGGGAGAAAACATTCAGTACTTC
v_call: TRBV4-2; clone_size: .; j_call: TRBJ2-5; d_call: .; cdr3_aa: CASSQDFFSAQSSQETQYF; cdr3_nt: TGTGCCAGCAGCCAAGATTTTTTTAGCGCCCAGTCTTCCCAAGAGACCCAGTACTTC
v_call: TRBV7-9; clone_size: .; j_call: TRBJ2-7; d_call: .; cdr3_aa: CASSLRAYEQYF; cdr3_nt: TGTGCCAGCAGCTTACGGGCCTACGAGCAGTACTTC
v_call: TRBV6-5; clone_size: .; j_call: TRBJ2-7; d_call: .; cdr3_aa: CASSYGGRSYEQYF; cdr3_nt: TGTGCCAGCAGTTACGGTGGCAGATCCTACGAGCAGTACTTC
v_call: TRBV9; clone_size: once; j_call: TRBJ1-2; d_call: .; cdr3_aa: CASSVGAGASNYGYTF; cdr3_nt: TGTGCCAGCAGCGTAGGGGCAGGCGCATCTAACTATGGCTACACCTTC
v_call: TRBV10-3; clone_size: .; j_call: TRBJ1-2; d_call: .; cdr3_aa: CAISGDTVSGYTF; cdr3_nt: TGTGCCATCAGCGGGGACACCGTAAGTGGCTACACCTTC
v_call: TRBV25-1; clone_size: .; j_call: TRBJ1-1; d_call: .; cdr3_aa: CASSELTQGLNTEAFF; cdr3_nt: TGTGCCAGCAGTGAACTAACACAGGGCTTGAACACTGAAGCTTTCTTT
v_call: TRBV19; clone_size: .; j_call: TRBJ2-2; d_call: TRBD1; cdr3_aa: CASSTTDRGRGGELFF; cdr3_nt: TGTGCCAGTAGTACAACGGACAGGGGGCGCGGCGGGGAGCTGTTTTTT
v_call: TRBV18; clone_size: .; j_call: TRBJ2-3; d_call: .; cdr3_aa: CASSPRVFLDTQYF; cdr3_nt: TGTGCCAGCTCACCCCGGGTGTTCCTAGATACGCAGTATTTT
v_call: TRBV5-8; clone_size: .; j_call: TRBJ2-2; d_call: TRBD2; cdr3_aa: CASSLLTSGNTGELFF; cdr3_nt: TGTGCCAGCAGCTTGTTAACTAGCGGGAACACCGGGGAGCTGTTTTTT
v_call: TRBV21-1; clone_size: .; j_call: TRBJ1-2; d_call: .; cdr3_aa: CASSKDEGDGDYGYTF; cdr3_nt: TGTGCCAGCAGCAAAGATGAGGGGGATGGGGACTATGGCTACACCTTC
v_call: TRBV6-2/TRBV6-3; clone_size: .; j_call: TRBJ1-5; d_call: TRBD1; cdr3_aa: CASSRQGDQPQHF; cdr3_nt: TGTGCCAGCAGTCGTCAGGGGGATCAGCCCCAGCATTTT
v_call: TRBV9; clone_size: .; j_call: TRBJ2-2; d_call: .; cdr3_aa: CASSPRRGGENTGELFF; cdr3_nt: TGTGCCAGCAGCCCCCGGAGAGGGGGGGAGAACACCGGGGAGCTGTTTTTT
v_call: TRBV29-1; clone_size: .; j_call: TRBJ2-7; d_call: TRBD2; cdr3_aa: CSVETSILAGGHPYEQYF; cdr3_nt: TGCAGCGTTGAAACCTCTATACTAGCGGGAGGCCACCCCTACGAGCAGTACTTC
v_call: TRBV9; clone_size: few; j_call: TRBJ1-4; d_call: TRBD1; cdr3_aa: CASSGQGAGNEKLFF; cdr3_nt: TGTGCCAGCAGCGGACAGGGGGCGGGAAATGAAAAACTGTTTTTT